Described below is a single TCR beta chain sequence and its context. V lost 9 bases to trimming and J lost 7 bases; unmatched junction nucleotides: 10. The germline gives CDR1 SNHLY, CDR2 FYNNEI. The CDR3 totals 14 residues. As processed by the authors: Cell counts per sample came from amplifying reference gene primers. Assay: immunoSEQ multiplex PCR; the TCRdb copy retains only in-frame clones and omits some. From that table come the V and J calls and clone size; the DNA was used to work out D and trimming. The sample has roughly 400,000 clones; more than 75% are singletons. This sample was included in a study of blood T cell repertoires in COVID-19. Study overall: Sources were T cells, B-cell-depleted T cells, or PBMCs; the material itself was cDNA or gDNA.

The Seattle patients, enrolled during active infection, were followed longitudinally. The V gene is TRBV2, the J gene TRBJ1-4; 8 nucleotides align to TRBD1. The source is a woman aged 60-70 years with COVID-19, enrolled during active disease. The sample consisted of peripheral blood. The CDR3 region has the DNA TGTGCCAGTGGTCGGACAGGGTACCGTGAAAAACTGTTTTTT. Translating it yields CASGRTGYREKLFF.